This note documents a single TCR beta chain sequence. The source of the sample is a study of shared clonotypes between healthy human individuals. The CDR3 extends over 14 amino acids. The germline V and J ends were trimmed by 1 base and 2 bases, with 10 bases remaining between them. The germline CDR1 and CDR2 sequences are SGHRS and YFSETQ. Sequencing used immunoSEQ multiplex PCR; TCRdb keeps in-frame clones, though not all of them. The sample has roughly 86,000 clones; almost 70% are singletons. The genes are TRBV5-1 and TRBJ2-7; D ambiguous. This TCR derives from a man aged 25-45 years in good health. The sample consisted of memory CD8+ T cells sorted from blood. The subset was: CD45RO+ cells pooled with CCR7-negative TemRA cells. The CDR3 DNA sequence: TGCGCCAGCAGCTTGAGGCTTGGGACCTACGAGCAGTACTTC. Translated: CASSLRLGTYEQYF.